Each of the 29 T cell receptor beta chains below was sequenced from the same sample in a study of blood T cell repertoires in COVID-19. The data were produced by immunoSEQ multiplex PCR, yet TCRdb's version contains in-frame clones alone and is incomplete. The profile shows around 300,000 clones, under 90% of them singletons. What was sequenced was PBMCs or T cells enriched from blood (not recorded which). The receptors here all came from a woman aged 40 to 50 who had recovered from COVID-19.

In DNA form, the CDR3 reads TGTGCCAGCAGCTTAGGACAGGGGGCCTACGAGCAGTACTTC. It yields the protein CASSLGQGAYEQYF. V is TRBV2 and J is TRBJ2-7; TRBD1 agrees at 10 bases. This CDR3 region has 14 residues. The J segment lost 2 bases and the V segment lost 6 bases, leaving 4 bases of the junction unmatched. CDR1 and CDR2 (germline): SNHLY, FYNNEI.

This clone was recorded only once. This sequence joins TRBV4-1 and TRBJ1-2; 8 nucleotides align to TRBD1. The V and J ends lost 1 base and 3 bases, in that order; junction bases with no gene match: 7. There are 16 residues in the CDR3. CDR1 and CDR2 (germline): MGHRA, YSYEKL. The CDR3 region is CASSQVGRGRHYGYTF. CDR3 sequence (DNA): TGCGCCAGCAGCCAAGTAGGCAGGGGGCGACACTATGGCTACACCTTC.

This rearrangement joins TRBV7-2 to TRBJ1-6, with a tentative D call TRBD1 (6 bases). The CDR3 totals 17 residues. CDR1 and CDR2 (germline): SGHTA, FQGNSA. The ends were cut back, 6 bases at V and 0 bases at J, with 15 bases in the middle. The DNA of the CDR3 is TGTGCCAGCAGAAAAACCCAGGGGACCTCCTATAATTCACCCCTCCACTTT. The encoded protein is CASRKTQGTSYNSPLHF. Full variable domain (rest looked up from reference TRBV7-2 and TRBJ1-6): GAGVSQSPSNKVTEKGKDVELRCDPISGHTALYWYRQSLGQGLEFLIYFQGNSAPDKSGLPSDRFSAERTGGSVSTLTIQRTQQEDSAVYLCASRKTQGTSYNSPLHFGNGTRLTVT.

The chain couples TRBV21-1 to TRBJ1-5. TRBV21-1 is listed as a pseudogene. The CDR3 contains 16 residues. This chain's CDR3 is CASTYPAAYSNQPQHF. For the CDR3, the DNA is TGTGCCAGCACTTACCCAGCGGCCTACAGCAATCAGCCCCAGCATTTT.

The rearrangement links TRBV12-3 or TRBV12-4 to TRBJ1-1; tentative D call: TRBD1 (6 bases). The CDR3 loop spans 12 amino acids. Trimming left V 5 bases short and J 6 bases short, with 10 bases between. The CDR3 DNA reads as TGTGCCAGCAGTCCCAGGGGTTCTGAAGCTTTCTTT. This gives the protein CASSPRGSEAFF.

Turning to this clone: Other nucleotide sequences from this sample produce the same CDR3. This sequence joins TRBV2 and TRBJ1-2; 9 nucleotides align to TRBD1. Unmatched junction bases numbered 2, after V lost 4 bases and J lost 8 bases. Germline CDR1 reads SNHLY; CDR2 reads FYNNEI. The CDR3 has 12 amino acids. Written as DNA, the CDR3 is TGTGCCAGCAGTGTGGACAGGGGAGGCTACACCTTC. Encoded protein: CASSVDRGGYTF.

The V call is TRBV7-8, the J call TRBJ1-4, with 11 bases that match TRBD1. This CDR3 has 18 amino acids. The germline V gene encodes CDR1 SGHVS and CDR2 FQNEAQ. V lost 3 bases, J lost 3 bases, and 9 bases stayed unmatched. The CDR3 nucleotides are TGTGCCAGCAGCTTTAGGGGACAGGGGGTCGCGGCTAATGAAAAACTGTTTTTT. Translating gives CASSFRGQGVAANEKLFF.

The genes are TRBV5-1 and TRBJ2-1; D unresolved. V was shortened by 4 bases and J by 0 bases, with 14 bases between the two germline ends. The germline gives CDR1 SGHRS, CDR2 YFSETQ. This CDR3 is 16 amino acids long. CDR3 region: CASSLEARSSYNEQFF. Written as DNA, the CDR3 is TGCGCCAGCAGCCTTGAGGCTAGGAGCTCCTACAATGAGCAGTTCTTC.

The chain uses TRBV12-3 or TRBV12-4 and TRBJ2-7; 8 bases agree with TRBD1. This CDR3 has 12 amino acids. J was trimmed by 6 bases and V by 5 bases; bases with no gene match: 3. The CDR3 DNA reads TGTGCCAGCAGTGACAGGGGAGGCGAGCAGTACTTC. Translating gives CASSDRGGEQYF.

In its sample, this clone was seen many times. The chain is built from TRBV6-5 and TRBJ1-3; 9 nucleotides align to TRBD1. Trimming at V came to 7 bases and at J to 4 bases, leaving 2 bases not matched to a gene. Germline V gene sequence: CDR1 MNHEY, CDR2 SVGAGI. The CDR3 spans 13 residues. CDR3 amino acids: CASKGQGGNTIYF. The CDR3 DNA reads as TGTGCCAGCAAGGGACAGGGAGGAAACACCATATATTTT.

The CDR3 protein is CASSGDSSSYNSPLHF. The CDR3 DNA reads as TGTGCCAGCAGCGGGGACAGTAGCTCCTATAATTCACCCCTCCACTTT. The chain has TRBV7-2 and TRBJ1-6; 7 bases match TRBD1. With 5 bases clipped from V and 0 bases from J, the junction kept 4 bases outside the gene matches. Germline V gives CDR1 SGHTA, CDR2 FQGNSA. The CDR3 sequence is 16 residues long.

The gene calls are TRBV28 and TRBJ1-1; D ambiguous. The CDR3 is 15 amino acids. The V gene's germline CDR1 is MDHEN and CDR2 SYDVKM. The ends were cut back, 5 bases at V and 6 bases at J, with 19 bases in the middle. The CDR3 coding sequence is TGTGCCAGCAGTACTCAAACAAGCGGACGTCCTGAAGCTTTCTTT. Its protein is CASSTQTSGRPEAFF.

The V and J genes are TRBV15 and TRBJ1-5, with 8 bases that match TRBD1. Germline trimming cut 3 bases from V and 1 base from J; bases unmatched to any gene: 11. This CDR3 is 18 amino acids long. CDR1 and CDR2 (germline): LNHNV, YYDKDF (reference sequence). The CDR3 here is CATSSGQGGLASNQPQHF. CDR3 coding DNA: TGTGCCACCAGCAGTGGACAGGGCGGTCTTGCGAGCAATCAGCCCCAGCATTTT.

The rearrangement links TRBV5-1 to TRBJ2-7; 7 nucleotides agree with TRBD2. This CDR3 has 15 residues. The J segment lost 5 bases and the V segment lost 3 bases, leaving 11 bases of the junction unmatched. CDR1 is SGHRS, CDR2 YFSETQ, per germline. CDR3 sequence: CASSSTAGRPDEQYF. In DNA form, the CDR3 reads TGCGCCAGCAGCTCCACAGCGGGGAGACCCGACGAGCAGTACTTC.

The rearrangement uses TRBV5-1 and TRBJ2-7; TRBD2 agrees at 11 bases. V shed 0 bases, J shed 3 bases, and the junction held 14 bases outside the gene matches. There are 19 residues in the CDR3. CDR1 SGHRS and CDR2 YFSETQ come from the germline V gene. CDR3 sequence (DNA): TGCGCCAGCAGCTTGGCCGACGGTTCGGGACTAGCGGACCACTACGAGCAGTACTTC. It is translated as CASSLADGSGLADHYEQYF. Combining the CDR3 with reference TRBV5-1 and TRBJ2-7 gives the whole variable domain KAGVTQTPRYLIKTRGQQVTLSCSPISGHRSVSWYQQTPGQGLQFLFEYFSETQRNKGNFPGRFSGRQFSNSRSEMNVSTLELGDSALYLCASSLADGSGLADHYEQYFGPGTRLTVT.

The chain recombines TRBV19 with TRBJ1-3; D gene ambiguous. Trimming pared 10 bases from V and 1 base from J, leaving 17 bases between. Germline CDR1 LNHDA, CDR2 SQIVND (reference sequence). This CDR3 has 15 amino acids. The DNA of the CDR3 is TGTGCCACCCAGGAGGCCAGAACGTCTGGAAACACCATATATTTT. Translation gives CATQEARTSGNTIYF.

In its sample, this clone was seen a few times. V usage is TRBV7-9 and J usage is TRBJ2-2, with 7 bases that match TRBD2. Germline values: CDR1 SEHNR, CDR2 FQNEAQ (reference sequence). CDR3 length: 17 amino acids. Losses at the gene ends were 1 base for V and 0 bases for J; bases not matched to a gene: 5. This CDR3 reads CASSLDGAGANTGELFF. The CDR3 region has the DNA TGTGCCAGCAGCTTAGATGGCGCGGGGGCGAACACCGGGGAGCTGTTTTTT.

The CDR3 region has the DNA TGTGCCTGGAGTCCCCAGGGACAGTCCCGCGGACAGCCCCAGCATTTT. It encodes CAWSPQGQSRGQPQHF. The chain recombines TRBV30 with TRBJ1-5; TRBD1 matches 7 bases. This CDR3 is 16 amino acids long. Germline-derived CDR1 and CDR2 are GTSNPN and SVGIG (reference sequence). The trim removed 2 bases at V and 7 bases at J, leaving 14 bases unmatched.

With regard to this clone: Sequence at one end of the junction differs from germline and may be a read error. The rearrangement uses TRBV3-1 (or the pseudogene TRBV3-2) and TRBJ2-5; TRBD1 matches 10 bases. The germline V gene encodes CDR1 LGHDT and CDR2 YNNKEL (reference sequence). The CDR3 spans 12 residues. The CDR3 DNA follows: TGTGCCAGCAGCCTAACAGGGGGACAGGGGCACTTC. Encoded protein: CASSLTGGQGHF.

The CDR3 DNA is TGCGCCAGCAGTGAGTCGGGACTGAGGCAGTTCTTC. This translates into CASSESGLRQFF. This chain uses TRBV10-2 with TRBJ2-1; D may be TRBD2 (6 bases). The CDR3 is 12 amino acids. Germline V gives CDR1 WSHSY, CDR2 SAAADI. V lost 0 bases, J lost 12 bases, and 9 bases lay in between.

V gene TRBV30 combines with J gene TRBJ1-2, with TRBD1 as a possible D gene (5 bases). Germline CDR1 and CDR2: GTSNPN and SVGIG (reference sequence). This CDR3 contains 14 residues. The V end was cut by 2 bases, the J end by 2 bases, with 12 bases between. Here the CDR3 reads CAWSRGHGNYGYTF. Here the CDR3 DNA reads TGTGCCTGGAGTAGAGGACACGGCAACTATGGCTACACCTTC.

The chain uses TRBV2 and TRBJ1-2, with TRBD1 as a possible D gene (5 bases). The CDR3 is 14 amino acids. V was cut by 4 bases and J by 4 bases, with 13 bases left in between. The V gene's germline CDR1 is SNHLY and CDR2 FYNNEI. The CDR3 sequence: CASSVQGTPYGYTF. The CDR3 DNA follows: TGTGCCAGCAGTGTCCAGGGAACACCCTATGGCTACACCTTC.

This chain connects TRBV11-2 to TRBJ2-3, with 9 bases fitting TRBD2. CDR1 is SGHAT and CDR2 is FQNNGV in the germline V gene. The CDR3 is 17 residues long. J lost 1 base, V lost 1 base, and 6 bases had no gene match. The CDR3 is CASSLVSLAGRTDTQYF. For the CDR3, the DNA is TGTGCCAGCAGCTTAGTCTCGCTAGCGGGGCGCACAGATACGCAGTATTTT. Together with reference TRBV11-2 and TRBJ2-3, the CDR3 gives the full variable domain: EAGVAQSPRYKIIEKRQSVAFWCNPISGHATLYWYQQILGQGPKLLIQFQNNGVVDDSQLPKDRFSAERLKGVDSTLKIQPAKLEDSAVYLCASSLVSLAGRTDTQYFGPGTRLTVL.

V gene TRBV19 combines with J gene TRBJ1-1; 8 bases map to TRBD1. From germline, CDR1 is LNHDA and CDR2 SQIVND (reference sequence). The CDR3 contains 14 residues. The V and J ends lost 6 bases and 5 bases, in that order; junction bases with no gene match: 8. This chain's CDR3 is CASRQDRGRTEAFF. Here the CDR3 DNA reads TGTGCCAGTAGGCAAGACAGGGGAAGAACTGAAGCTTTCTTT. The full variable domain, with the rest looked up from reference TRBV19 and TRBJ1-1, is DGGITQSPKYLFRKEGQNVTLSCEQNLNHDAMYWYRQDPGQGLRLIYYSQIVNDFQKGDIAEGYSVSREKKESFPLTVTSAQKNPTAFYLCASRQDRGRTEAFFGQGTRLTVV.

The CDR3, as DNA: TGTGCCAGCAGCTCAGGGGACAGGCCGCCCTATGGCTACACCTTC. It translates to CASSSGDRPPYGYTF. The rearrangement uses TRBV5-5 and TRBJ1-2; 8 bases line up with TRBD1. This CDR3 is built from 15 residues. CDR1 and CDR2 (germline): SGHKS, YYEKEE (reference sequence). The V segment lost 3 bases and the J segment 4 bases; nucleotides outside the gene matches: 8.

This chain connects TRBV9 to TRBJ1-2, with D maybe TRBD1 (5 bases). The ends were cut back, 4 bases at V and 8 bases at J, with 24 bases in the middle. The germline V gene has CDR1 SGDLS and CDR2 YYNGEE. The CDR3 is 16 residues long. This CDR3 is CASSKLGGPPSHGYTF. The CDR3 bases are TGTGCCAGCAGCAAACTGGGGGGACCCCCCTCGCACGGCTACACCTTC.

The rearrangement links TRBV4-1 to TRBJ1-2; D remains ambiguous. This CDR3 spans 14 amino acids. Trimming took 4 bases from V and 4 from J, leaving 13 bases between them. Per germline, CDR1 MGHRA and CDR2 YSYEKL. CDR3 amino acids: CASSRGGSGYGYTF. As DNA, the CDR3 is TGCGCCAGCAGCCGAGGTGGCTCGGGCTATGGCTACACCTTC.

The J gene is TRBJ2-3, the V gene TRBV24-1, with D hard to call. Per the germline V gene, CDR1 is KGHDR and CDR2 is SFDVKD. This CDR3 is built from 13 residues. V was clipped by 5 bases and J by 3 bases, with 8 bases between them. The CDR3 coding sequence is TGTGCCACCAGTGTCGGTGCAACAGATACGCAGTATTTT. Protein sequence: CATSVGATDTQYF.

The CDR3 region is CASRNSGNTGELFF. Here the CDR3 DNA reads TGCGCCAGCAGGAATAGCGGCAACACCGGGGAGCTGTTTTTT. The genes are TRBV5-1 and TRBJ2-2; a possible D gene is TRBD2 (6 bases). Germline CDR1 SGHRS, CDR2 YFSETQ. V lost 5 bases to trimming and J lost 2 bases, with 10 bases between them. This CDR3 is built from 14 residues.